This T cell receptor beta chain was recovered during a study of cytomegalovirus exposure and HLA in healthy donors. Study-wide background: The roughly 120 validation repertoires used the same platform as the approximately 700 first-cohort repertoires, a later analysis reported.

Data came from immunoSEQ multiplex PCR; TCRdb stores just in-frame clones and leaves some out. The sample carries 90,000 to 150,000 clones, about 91% recorded once. The donors were members of the approximately 120-subject validation cohort (separate from the roughly 660-subject first cohort). Study-level results: There were a few CMV-associated chains whose specificity for CMV antigens was confirmed in vitro. That first-cohort TCR clusters tended to co-occur in the approximately 120 validation repertoires was found in a later analysis.

With regard to this clone: The antigen remains unidentified.

Input material: PBMCs. The TCR sequence derives from a man aged 18 to 29 in good health and CMV-seronegative.

Here the CDR3 reads CASSISLAGYNEQFF. The CDR3 nucleotides read TGTGCCAGTAGTATTTCGTTAGCGGGGTACAATGAGCAGTTCTTC. The chain combines TRBV19 with TRBJ2-1, with 8 bases fitting TRBD2. The CDR3 is 15 residues long. Germline CDR1 and CDR2: LNHDA and SQIVND (reference sequence). With V trimmed by 3 bases and J by 4 bases, 5 bases remained unmatched.